A single sample gave rise to the 13 T cell receptor beta chains below, sequenced in a study of blood T cell repertoires in COVID-19. Sequencing used immunoSEQ multiplex PCR; TCRdb keeps in-frame clones, though not all of them. The table shows about 210,000 clones, with approximately 86% occurring only once. Sequenced input: PBMCs or T cells enriched from blood (not recorded which). These TCRs come from a man between 18 and 35 years old with acute COVID-19.

This rearrangement joins TRBV28 to TRBJ2-1, with 11 bases identical to TRBD2. Germline loops: CDR1 MDHEN, CDR2 SYDVKM. V was pared by 8 bases and J by 0 bases, with 6 bases of the junction left unmatched. This CDR3 has 16 residues. In DNA, the CDR3 is TGTGCCAGCGGGACTAGCGGACAGGTCTCCTACAATGAGCAGTTCTTC. It yields the protein CASGTSGQVSYNEQFF.

V and J are TRBV11-3 and TRBJ2-1, with unresolved D. The CDR3 length is 11 residues. With 8 bases removed from V and 7 bases from J, the gap between germline ends came to 9 bases. Germline CDR1 is SGHNT and CDR2 is YENEEA. The CDR3 DNA follows: TGTGCCAGCCGCCTTGAGAATGAGCAGTTCTTC. It yields the protein CASRLENEQFF.

V gene TRBV24-1 combines with J gene TRBJ2-2; 7 bases are a match to TRBD2. The V gene's germline CDR1 is KGHDR and CDR2 SFDVKD. V shed 4 bases and J 5 bases; nucleotides not matched to a gene: 0. The CDR3 runs 13 residues. As DNA, the CDR3 is TGTGCCACCAGTGACGGGGGGACCGGGGAGCTGTTTTTT. This sequence encodes CATSDGGTGELFF.

This chain uses TRBV28 with TRBJ2-7, with 7 bases aligning to TRBD1. This CDR3 has 15 residues. Germline CDR1 reads MDHEN; CDR2 reads SYDVKM. The ends lost 7 bases at V and 3 bases at J; junction bases unmatched: 12. CDR3 sequence: CASKVFSGTDYEQYF. Written as DNA, the CDR3 is TGTGCCAGCAAAGTTTTCTCGGGGACAGACTACGAGCAGTACTTC. Full variable domain (remainder filled in from reference TRBV28 and TRBJ2-7): DVKVTQSSRYLVKRTGEKVFLECVQDMDHENMFWYRQDPGLGLRLIYFSYDVKMKEKGDIPEGYSVSREKKERFSLILESASTNQTSMYLCASKVFSGTDYEQYFGPGTRLTVT.

The chain joins TRBV7-9 to TRBJ1-1; TRBD1 might be the D (5 bases). The V end was cut by 4 bases, the J end by 4 bases, with 10 bases between. Germline V gene sequence: CDR1 SEHNR, CDR2 FQNEAQ (reference sequence). The CDR3 covers 13 residues. CDR3 sequence: CASSSTGLTEAFF. CDR3 in DNA: TGTGCCAGCAGCTCCACAGGCCTCACTGAAGCTTTCTTT.

The CDR3 protein is CASSPGTGGADGYTF. For the CDR3, the DNA is TGTGCCAGCAGTCCCGGGACAGGGGGCGCCGATGGCTACACCTTC. This chain uses TRBV6-5 with TRBJ1-2, with 12 bases fitting TRBD1. CDR3 length equals 15 residues. Per germline, CDR1 MNHEY and CDR2 SVGAGI. Germline trimming cut 5 bases from V and 6 bases from J; bases unmatched to any gene: 7.

The chain couples TRBV24-1 to TRBJ2-7; 10 bases line up with TRBD2. CDR1 is KGHDR and CDR2 is SFDVKD in the germline V gene. The CDR3 covers 18 residues. J was trimmed by 2 bases and V by 3 bases; bases with no gene match: 12. CDR3: CATSDPNASSGRAYEQYF. The DNA for the CDR3 is TGTGCCACCAGTGATCCCAACGCTTCCAGCGGGAGGGCCTACGAGCAGTACTTC.

The genes are TRBV9 and TRBJ1-6, with D possibly being TRBD1 (5 bases). Germline lookup yields CDR1 SGDLS and CDR2 YYNGEE. V was trimmed by 5 bases and J by 9 bases, leaving 15 bases between them. The CDR3 is made up of 14 amino acids. In DNA form, the CDR3 reads TGTGCCAGCAGTGGGGGGGAGGGTAGTTCACCCCTCCACTTT. Translation: CASSGGEGSSPLHF.

This clone was seen many times. This sequence joins TRBV30 and TRBJ2-3, with TRBD2 matching 9 bases. Trimming removed 4 bases from V and 1 base from J; junction bases left unmatched: 3. Germline lookup yields CDR1 GTSNPN and CDR2 SVGIG (reference sequence). This CDR3 is 14 amino acids long. Here the CDR3 reads CAWIPSGGTDTQYF. The CDR3 nucleotides are TGTGCCTGGATTCCTAGCGGGGGCACAGATACGCAGTATTTT.

Regarding this clone: The same CDR3 can be traced to other DNA sequences in this sample. The chain has TRBV7-2 and TRBJ2-7; TRBD2 is a possible D gene (7 bases). Germline V CDR1 and CDR2: SGHTA, FQGNSA. This CDR3 is 15 amino acids long. Trimming cost V 4 bases and J 5 bases, with 18 bases left between them. The CDR3 is CASSSRGGRANEQYF. DNA of the CDR3: TGTGCCAGCAGCTCAAGGGGGGGGAGGGCCAACGAGCAGTACTTC.

V gene TRBV2 combines with J gene TRBJ1-5; 11 nucleotides agree with TRBD1. V dropped 8 bases and J dropped 6; count of bases not matched to a gene: 6. The CDR3 runs to 14 residues. Germline CDR1 SNHLY, CDR2 FYNNEI. CDR3 loop: CASCWTGGLQPQHF. CDR3 coding DNA: TGTGCCAGCTGCTGGACAGGGGGCCTTCAGCCCCAGCATTTT.

Concerning this clone: Other DNA sequences in this specimen translate into the identical CDR3. CDR3 sequence: CASSPGQQETQYF. CDR3 nucleotides: TGTGCCAGCAGCCCGGGACAGCAAGAGACCCAGTACTTC. The chain is built from TRBV6-5 and TRBJ2-5; 7 bases fit TRBD1. Germline lookup yields CDR1 MNHEY and CDR2 SVGAGI. The CDR3 is 13 residues long. Unmatched junction bases numbered 3, after V lost 6 bases and J lost 2 bases.

The V call is TRBV7-8, the J call TRBJ1-4; 7 bases are shared with TRBD1. This CDR3 region has 14 residues. Germline trimming cut 1 base from V and 6 bases from J; bases unmatched to any gene: 2. CDR1 and CDR2 (germline): SGHVS, FQNEAQ. Written as DNA, the CDR3 is TGTGCCAGCAGCTTAGGCAGGGGGGATGAAAAACTGTTTTTT. As protein: CASSLGRGDEKLFF.